The entry below gives a single T cell receptor (beta chain) sequence along with its context. These data are taken from a study of control samples from healthy donors and cancer patients. Trimming cost V 1 base and J 2 bases; bases outside gene matches: 3. CDR3 length equals 16 residues. CDR1 and CDR2 (germline): MNHNS, SASEGT. Some clones are missing from TCRdb's copy, which holds only in-frame ones; the method was immunoSEQ multiplex PCR. The profile shows some 200,000 clones, 90% to 95% of them singletons. This rearrangement joins TRBV6-1 to TRBJ1-5; 9 bases match TRBD1. Specimen: blood. This clonotype was obtained from a woman in her 30s in good health. The DNA of the CDR3 is TGTGCCAGCAGTGAAGGGACAGGGGCGGGCAATCAGCCCCAGCATTTT. Its translation: CASSEGTGAGNQPQHF.